Following are 6 T cell receptor beta chains from one sample sequenced in a study of CD8+CD57+ T cells in acquired aplastic anemia. Investigators profiled TCR beta VDJ and CDR3 from genomic DNA template. In TCRdb, the reads were re-called with MiXCR into one record per CDR3 protein. The sample records fewer than 200,000 distinct CDR3 sequences, approximately 52% being singletons. Patients included in sequencing had previously demonstrated CD8+CD57+ cell expansion by flow cytometry. The sample taken for sequencing was sorted CD4+, CD8+, or CD8+CD57+ T cells (not recorded which) from PBMCs. The receptor source for this set is a human donor with aplastic anemia.

This rearrangement joins TRBV6-4 to TRBJ2-6; 11 bases are shared with TRBD2. V lost 5 bases to trimming and J lost 0 bases; unmatched junction nucleotides: 15. There are 21 residues in the CDR3. Germline CDR1 MRHNA, CDR2 SNTAGT. The CDR3 coding sequence is TGTGCCAGCAGTAGTTCTTCAGGACTAGCGGGTATGTCCTCTGGGGCCAACGTCCTGACTTTC. It encodes CASSSSSGLAGMSSGANVLTF.

This clonotype was observed a single time. This is likely a read error, given that the CDR3 carries no conserved phenylalanine or tryptophan at its end. This chain connects TRBV25-1 to TRBJ2-1, with 11 bases lining up with TRBD2. V dropped 6 bases and J dropped 6; count of bases not matched to a gene: 7. Germline V lookup: CDR1 MGHDK, CDR2 SYGVNS. The CDR3 is 15 amino acids. The CDR3 DNA sequence: TGTGCCAGCAGCCAAGGGACTAGCGGAGCCAATGAGCAGTTCTTA. This gives the protein CASSQGTSGANEQFL.

This clonotype was counted at least ten times. The chain links TRBV2 to TRBJ2-3; tentatively, D is TRBD2 (6 bases). The CDR3 contains 15 residues. Per the germline V gene, CDR1 is SNHLY and CDR2 is FYNNEI. The V gene lost 3 bases and the J gene lost 0 bases, with 10 bases spanning the gap. In DNA form, the CDR3 reads TGTGCCAGCAGTGATAGCGGACTTAGCACAGATACGCAGTATTTT. It codes for CASSDSGLSTDTQYF.

The chain carries TRBV10-3 and TRBJ1-4; D remains unclear. Germline lookup yields CDR1 ENHRY and CDR2 SYGVKD. The CDR3 is 13 residues long. The chain's CDR3 is CLICPQFNEKLFF. CDR3 nucleotide sequence: TGTCTTATATGCCCGCAGTTCAATGAAAAACTGTTTTTT.

This clonotype was found many times. The CDR3 sequence is CSARDPARGGTGELFF. The DNA of the CDR3 is TGCAGTGCTAGAGATCCCGCCAGGGGAGGCACCGGGGAGCTGTTTTTT. V and J are TRBV20-1 and TRBJ2-2, with D possibly being TRBD1 or TRBD2 (6 bases each). Trimming pared 0 bases from V and 4 bases from J, leaving 15 bases between. Germline V CDR1 and CDR2: DFQATT, SNEGSKA (reference sequence). There are 16 residues in the CDR3.

This chain uses TRBV14 with TRBJ1-6; D may be TRBD1 (5 bases). Trimming cost V 0 bases and J 6 bases, with 9 bases left between them. CDR1 is SGHDN, CDR2 FVKESK, per germline. This CDR3 region has 15 residues. The CDR3 coding sequence is TGTGCCAGCAGCCAAGAAAGGACATTTAATTCACCCCTCCACTTT. Translated, it gives CASSQERTFNSPLHF.